This T cell receptor beta chain originates from a study of OX40 agonist ivuxolimab in advanced cancers. Study overall: The patients received agonistic anti-OX40 (CD134) antibody ivuxolimab. Enrollees could have had prior anti-PD-1, anti-PD-L1 or anti-CTLA-4 therapy, which about 40% had received. Study-wide results and limits: CD4+ and CD8+ blood T cells expanded clonally by week 6 at 0.1 to 3.0 mg/kg.

Concerning this clone: Its specificity is unknown.

CDR3 length: 14 residues. Germline V lookup: CDR1 GTSNPN, CDR2 SVGIG (reference sequence). V was pared by 7 bases and J by 6 bases, with 3 bases of the junction left unmatched. Sequencing was performed with immunoSEQ multiplex PCR; in TCRdb, only in-frame clones are kept and a portion is missing. The sample carries about 100,000 clones, approximately 90% recorded once. Here the sequenced sample was CD4+ or CD8+ T cells sorted from blood, taken in a trial of the OX40 agonist ivuxolimab. The sequence was obtained from an adult with an advanced solid tumor such as melanoma, head and neck, liver or kidney cancer. The chain uses TRBV30 and TRBJ2-1, with 16 bases identical to TRBD2. CDR3 sequence reads: CASGLAGGTNEQFF. DNA for the CDR3: TGTGCCTCGGGACTAGCGGGGGGGACCAATGAGCAGTTCTTC. The complete variable domain, with remaining parts taken from reference TRBV30 and TRBJ2-1, reads SQTIHQWPATLVQPVGSPLSLECTVEGTSNPNLYWYRQAAGRGLQLLFYSVGIGQISSEVPQNLSASRPQDRQFILSSKKLLLSDSGFYLCASGLAGGTNEQFFGPGTRLTVL.